The clone carrying this T cell receptor beta chain has at least ten counts. These data come from a study of T cells in Graves' hyperthyroidism and ophthalmopathy. Researchers amplified the TCR beta CDR3 regions from RNA transcripts. First-round RT-PCR of the TCR CDR3 relied on the HTBI primer set. TCRdb re-analysed the multiplex PCR reads in MiXCR, keeping a single row per CDR3 protein. Of approximately 410,000 distinct CDR3 sequences in the sample, 12% to 15% were seen once. Lactation, pregnancy, other autoimmune disease or uncontrolled infection led to exclusion of patients. V gave up 5 bases and J gave up 0 bases, with 17 bases separating them. Germline V gives CDR1 MDHEN, CDR2 SYDVKM. There are 17 residues in the CDR3.

Sample: blood. The TCR comes from a young woman with Graves' hyperthyroidism. The chain recombines TRBV28 with TRBJ1-5; perhaps TRBD1 as D (6 bases). This CDR3 reads CASSTEQGLLSNQPQHF. The DNA for the CDR3 is TGTGCCAGCAGTACCGAACAGGGCCTCCTTAGCAATCAGCCCCAGCATTTT.